The clone carrying this TCR beta chain was found a few times. The sample is drawn from a study of cytomegalovirus exposure and HLA in healthy donors. CDR3 size: 14 residues. Trimming took 0 bases from V and 7 from J, leaving 11 bases between them. Germline V gives CDR1 SGHNT, CDR2 YYREEE (reference sequence). The PCR used 60 Vbeta and 13 Jbeta primers. Profiled with immunoSEQ multiplex PCR; TCRdb holds only in-frame clones, not every one. The table shows a few hundred thousand clones, with 83% occurring only once. The V call is TRBV5-4, the J call TRBJ1-5, with D possibly matching TRBD1 (5 bases). The origin of this receptor is a girl under 18 in good health and CMV-seronegative. Sequencing was carried out using PBMCs. The CDR3, as DNA: TGTGCCAGCAGCTTGGCAGGGTTTGGGCAGCCCCAGCATTTT. It specifies CASSLAGFGQPQHF.